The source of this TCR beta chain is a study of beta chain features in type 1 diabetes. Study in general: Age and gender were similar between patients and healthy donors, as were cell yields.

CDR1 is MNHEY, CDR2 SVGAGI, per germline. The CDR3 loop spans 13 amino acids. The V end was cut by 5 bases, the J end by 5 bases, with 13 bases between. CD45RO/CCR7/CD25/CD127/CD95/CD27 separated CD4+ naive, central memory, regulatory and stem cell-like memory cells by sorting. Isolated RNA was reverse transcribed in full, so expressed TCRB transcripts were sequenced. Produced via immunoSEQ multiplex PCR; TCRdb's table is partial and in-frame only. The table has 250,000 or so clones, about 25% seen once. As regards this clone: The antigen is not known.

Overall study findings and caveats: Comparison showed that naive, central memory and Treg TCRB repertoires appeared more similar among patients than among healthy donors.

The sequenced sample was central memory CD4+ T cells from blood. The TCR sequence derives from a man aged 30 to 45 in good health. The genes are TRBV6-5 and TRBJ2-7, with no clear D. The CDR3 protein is CASSQESGNEQYF. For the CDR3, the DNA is TGTGCCAGCAGTCAGGAAAGTGGGAACGAGCAGTACTTC.